The 2 T cell receptor beta chains below were found in one sample sequenced in a study of blood T cell repertoires in COVID-19. Profiling relied on immunoSEQ multiplex PCR, and the TCRdb table lists in-frame clones only, not all of them. The data show roughly 150,000 clones, with approximately 80% seen just once and approximately 12% held by the top ten. Sequencing used peripheral blood. The receptors originated from a man between 65 and 85 years old who had recovered from COVID-19.

The chain is built from TRBV27 and TRBJ2-7, with 7 bases matching TRBD1. Looked up from germline, CDR1 is MNHEY and CDR2 is SMNVEV (reference sequence). The CDR3 is 14 residues long. V shed 6 bases and J 0 bases; nucleotides not matched to a gene: 5. DNA of the CDR3: TGTGCCAGCAGACTACAGGGGAACTCCTACGAGCAGTACTTC. Amino acid sequence: CASRLQGNSYEQYF.

This clone was detected a few times. Other DNA sequences in this sample translate to the same CDR3. CDR3 nucleotides: TGTGCCAGCAGCGTAGCGGGGGGGGGACGCGAGCAGTTCTTC. Protein: CASSVAGGGREQFF. J is TRBJ2-1 and V is TRBV9; TRBD2 matches at 8 bases. With 0 bases clipped from V and 10 bases from J, the junction kept 6 bases outside the gene matches. CDR3 length equals 14 residues. Germline CDR1 and CDR2: SGDLS and YYNGEE.